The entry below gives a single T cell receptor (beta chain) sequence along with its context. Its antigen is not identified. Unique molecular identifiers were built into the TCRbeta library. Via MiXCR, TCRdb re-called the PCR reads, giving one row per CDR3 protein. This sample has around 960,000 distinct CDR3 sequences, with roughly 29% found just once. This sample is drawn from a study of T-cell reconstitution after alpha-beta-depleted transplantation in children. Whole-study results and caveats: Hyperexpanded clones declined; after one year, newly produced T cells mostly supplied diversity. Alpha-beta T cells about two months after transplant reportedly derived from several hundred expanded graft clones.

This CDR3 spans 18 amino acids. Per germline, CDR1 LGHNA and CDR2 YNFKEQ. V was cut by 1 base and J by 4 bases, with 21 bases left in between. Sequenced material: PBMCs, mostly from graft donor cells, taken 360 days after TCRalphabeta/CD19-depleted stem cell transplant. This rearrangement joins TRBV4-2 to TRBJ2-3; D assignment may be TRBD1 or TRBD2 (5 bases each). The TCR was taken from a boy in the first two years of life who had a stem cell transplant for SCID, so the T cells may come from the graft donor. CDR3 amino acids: CASSQAGTGRIGADTQYF. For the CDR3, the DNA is TGTGCCAGCAGCCAAGCGGGGACGGGGCGGATAGGCGCAGATACGCAGTATTTT.